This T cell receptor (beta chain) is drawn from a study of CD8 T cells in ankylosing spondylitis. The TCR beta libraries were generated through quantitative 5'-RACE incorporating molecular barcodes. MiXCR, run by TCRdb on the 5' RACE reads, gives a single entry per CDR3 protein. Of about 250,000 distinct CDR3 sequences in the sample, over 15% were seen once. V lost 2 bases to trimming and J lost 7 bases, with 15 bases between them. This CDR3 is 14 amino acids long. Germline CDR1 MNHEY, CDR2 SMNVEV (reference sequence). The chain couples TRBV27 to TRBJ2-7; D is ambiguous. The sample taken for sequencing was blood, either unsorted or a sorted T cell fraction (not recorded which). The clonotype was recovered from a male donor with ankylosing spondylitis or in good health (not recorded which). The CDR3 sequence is CASSLLESYAEQYF. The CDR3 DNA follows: TGTGCCAGCAGTTTACTGGAATCCTACGCGGAGCAGTACTTC.